A selection of T cell receptor beta chains follows, all from one sample in a study of vaccination and CD4 T cells after COVID-19. A single record per CDR3 protein comes from TCRdb applying MiXCR to the PCR reads. Here the sample spans some 15,000 distinct CDR3 sequences, less than 75% being singletons. These receptors have no known antigen. Sequencing input: CD4+ T cells from blood, cultured in vitro. These receptors all stem from a human donor who had recovered from COVID-19. CDR3s include the opening cysteine and the closing phenylalanine or tryptophan. A D gene is named only where the DNA matches it firmly. Rows give clone size only sometimes, using once, few, many, or a class for an expanded clone.

V gene	D gene	clone size	J gene	CDR3 DNA	CDR3 protein
TRBV24-1	-	few	TRBJ2-1	TGTGCCACCAGTGGAGACGAGGCGAGCTCCTACAATGAGCAGTTCTTC	CATSGDEASSYNEQFF
TRBV7-8	-	-	TRBJ2-3	TGTGCCAGCAGCTTCACGACAGTGATGGGCACAGATACGCAGTATTTT	CASSFTTVMGTDTQYF
TRBV4-2	TRBD2	-	TRBJ2-2	TGTGCCAGCAGCCAAGATCTAGCGGGAGACACCGGGGAGCTGTTTTTT	CASSQDLAGDTGELFF
TRBV28	-	once	TRBJ2-7	TGTGCCAGCCAACCTGGGCTGGCGTCCTACGAGCAGTACTTC	CASQPGLASYEQYF
TRBV6-4	-	few	TRBJ1-5	TGTGCCAGCAGTGAGAACAATCAGCCCCAGCATTTT	CASSENNQPQHF
TRBV6-1	-	-	TRBJ1-6	TGTGCCAGCAGTAAGGAGAGGAGCCAGGTTGATTCACCCCTCCACTTT	CASSKERSQVDSPLHF
TRBV7-2	-	-	TRBJ1-2	TGTGCCAGCAGCTTAAAAGGCCCCGGGGGCAACTATGGCTACACCTTC	CASSLKGPGGNYGYTF
TRBV7-8	TRBD1	-	TRBJ1-4	TGTGCCAGCAGCCCACGAGCCATAGGGACAGGACCGGGGGGGTATGAAAAACTGTTTTTT	CASSPRAIGTGPGGYEKLFF
TRBV11-3	-	-	TRBJ2-7	TGTGCCAGCAGCTTAGAGCTCAAGCAGTACTTC	CASSLELKQYF
TRBV28	-	-	TRBJ1-5	TGTGCCAGCAGTTTATGGCAGACTCGGTCCAGGAATCAGCCCCAGCATTTT	CASSLWQTRSRNQPQHF
TRBV7-2	-	-	TRBJ1-1	TGTGCCAGCAGCTTTAATTGGGACACTGAAGCTTTCTTT	CASSFNWDTEAFF
TRBV20-1	TRBD1	few	TRBJ1-2	TGCAGTGCTTATGGACAGGGTTTAAGAGGCTACACCTTC	CSAYGQGLRGYTF
TRBV19	TRBD1	-	TRBJ1-5	TGTGCCAGTAGTATTTACGAACAGGGGCAGCCCCAGCATTTT	CASSIYEQGQPQHF
TRBV12-3/TRBV12-4	-	-	TRBJ1-5	TGTGCCAGCAGTCCTCCTTTACAGCCCCAGCATTTT	CASSPPLQPQHF
TRBV10-3	-	few	TRBJ2-6	TGTGCCATCAGTGAGACCCTGGGTGGCTCTGGGGCCAACGTCCTGACTTTC	CAISETLGGSGANVLTF
TRBV7-2	-	-	TRBJ1-5	TGTGCCAGCAGCTTAAATCCGTTATCAACATATAGCAATCAGCCCCAGCATTTT	CASSLNPLSTYSNQPQHF
TRBV4-1	-	-	TRBJ1-1	TGCGCCAGCAGCCAAGTTGTAGGAATTAACAGGGACACTGAAGCTTTCTTT	CASSQVVGINRDTEAFF
TRBV6-2/TRBV6-3	TRBD2	once	TRBJ2-7	TGTGCCAGCAGTTACGGGGGGGGACGATCGACGCAGTACTTC	CASSYGGGRSTQYF
TRBV6-1	-	-	TRBJ2-3	TGTGCCAGCAGTGAAGTTAAGGTGGGAGCGGATACGCAGTATTTT	CASSEVKVGADTQYF
TRBV11-2	-	-	TRBJ1-1	TGTGCCAGCAGCTCGGACAGCATGAACACTGAAGCTTTCTTT	CASSSDSMNTEAFF
TRBV20-1	TRBD1	few	TRBJ2-2	TGCAGTGCTAGAGATCAGGTAGACAGGGGGGACACCGGGGAGCTGTTTTTT	CSARDQVDRGDTGELFF
TRBV7-2	TRBD1	few	TRBJ1-2	TGTGCCAGCACCACTGGGACAGGGAGTTATGGCTACACCTTC	CASTTGTGSYGYTF
TRBV7-3	-	few	TRBJ2-3	TGTGCCAGCAGACCTACGGGGTTTAGCACAGATACGCAGTATTTT	CASRPTGFSTDTQYF
TRBV27	TRBD2	-	TRBJ2-6	TGTGCCAGCAGTTGGGGGGGGTCTGGGGCCAACGTCCTGACTTTC	CASSWGGSGANVLTF
TRBV9	TRBD1	-	TRBJ1-2	TGTGCCAGCAGCGTCGGGACAGGGGGCGAGGGGTATGGCTACACCTTC	CASSVGTGGEGYGYTF
TRBV27	TRBD1	-	TRBJ1-1	TGTGCCAGCAGTGGGGGACAGGGTTGGGGGAACACTGAAGCTTTCTTT	CASSGGQGWGNTEAFF
TRBV6-1	-	-	TRBJ1-1	TGTGCCAGCAATGGGAGGGGCGCGGGAGACACTGAAGCTTTCTTT	CASNGRGAGDTEAFF
TRBV7-8	-	-	TRBJ1-2	TGTTCCAGCAGCTGGAGGACGGGAAACTTGGGGTATGGCTACACCTTC	CSSSWRTGNLGYGYTF
TRBV6-2/TRBV6-3	-	-	TRBJ2-1	TGTGCCAGCAGTTACTCGATTGGAGGGAGGCGCTCCTACAATGAGCAGTTCTTC	CASSYSIGGRRSYNEQFF
TRBV20-1	-	-	TRBJ1-4	TGCAGTGCTAGCGGGGTTATGAGTGAAAAACTGTTTTTT	CSASGVMSEKLFF
TRBV5-1	-	-	TRBJ1-2	TGCGCCAGCAGCTTGAACGGGGAATTTGGCTACACCTTC	CASSLNGEFGYTF
TRBV7-9	-	-	TRBJ1-1	TGTGCCAGCAGCTTTACGGGACGGCCCACTGAAGCTTTCTTT	CASSFTGRPTEAFF
TRBV27	-	-	TRBJ2-1	TGTGCCAGCAGTTTATCCCCCTTGAGGGGAGAGCAGTTCTTC	CASSLSPLRGEQFF
TRBV20-1	-	few	TRBJ1-2	TGCAGTGCTAAATGGGAAAGTAGGGAAGATGGCTACACCTTC	CSAKWESREDGYTF
TRBV19	-	once	TRBJ1-2	TGTGCCAGCGAAGGGGCGCTCGGCGGTGGCTACACCTTC	CASEGALGGGYTF